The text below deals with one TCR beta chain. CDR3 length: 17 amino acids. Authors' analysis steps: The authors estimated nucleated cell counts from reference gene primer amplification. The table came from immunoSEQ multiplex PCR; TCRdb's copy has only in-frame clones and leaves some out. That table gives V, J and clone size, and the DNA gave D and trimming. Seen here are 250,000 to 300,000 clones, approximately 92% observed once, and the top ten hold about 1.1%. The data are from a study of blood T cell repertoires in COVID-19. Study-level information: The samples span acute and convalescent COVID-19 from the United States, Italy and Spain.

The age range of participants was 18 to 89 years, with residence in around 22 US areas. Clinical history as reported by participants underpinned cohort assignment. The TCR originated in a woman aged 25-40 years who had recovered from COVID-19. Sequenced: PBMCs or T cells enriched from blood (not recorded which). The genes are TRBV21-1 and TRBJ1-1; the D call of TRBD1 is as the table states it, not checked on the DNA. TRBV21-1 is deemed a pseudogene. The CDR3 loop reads CASSKVSRDRGLAEAFF. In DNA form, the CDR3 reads TGTGCCAGCAGCAAAGTATCCCGGGACAGGGGGCTCGCTGAAGCTTTCTTT.